The sequence of this TCR beta chain was determined in a study of T cell responses to AZD1222 COVID-19 vaccine. Of note for this clone: Its antigen is unknown.

Findings and limits, study-wide: Donors were chiefly white British, with a greater number of females, and clonal diversity was perhaps underestimated. Spike-specific TCR breadth and depth grew following two AZD1222 doses. Reportedly, close to half of spike-specific TCRs are directed against unmutated variant regions. Just a handful of AZD1222 recipients were seropositive at baseline.

Sequencing was performed with immunoSEQ multiplex PCR; in TCRdb, only in-frame clones are kept and a portion is missing. The table includes over 65,000 clones, about 90% detected once. The source is an adult in good health. This specimen consisted of peripheral blood, obtained on day 0 of MenACWY control vaccination.

The CDR3 spells CSASVEGASSYNEQFF. The DNA for the CDR3 is TGCAGTGCTAGTGTAGAGGGGGCGAGCTCCTACAATGAGCAGTTCTTC. The chain links TRBV20-1 to TRBJ2-1; 7 nucleotides line up with TRBD1. This CDR3 region has 16 residues. Per germline, CDR1 DFQATT and CDR2 SNEGSKA (reference sequence). V lost 3 bases to trimming and J lost 0 bases; unmatched junction nucleotides: 8.